A single sample is the source of the 8 T cell receptor beta chains below, sequenced in a study of control samples from healthy donors and cancer patients. Repertoires were generated with immunoSEQ multiplex PCR, while TCRdb's copy carries only in-frame clones and drops some. The data contain around 19,000 clones, approximately 80% of them singletons. The sample taken for sequencing was PBMCs. These receptors were collected from a man older than 75 with head and neck cancer.

The chain uses TRBV30 and TRBJ2-7; TRBD2 aligns across 8 bases. V lost 3 bases to trimming and J lost 2 bases; unmatched junction nucleotides: 12. This CDR3 is 16 amino acids long. CDR1 GTSNPN and CDR2 SVGIG come from the germline V gene (reference sequence). Here the CDR3 reads CAWSVWASGPAYEQYF. CDR3 DNA: TGTGCCTGGAGCGTCTGGGCTAGCGGGCCGGCCTACGAGCAGTACTTC. The full variable domain, with the rest looked up from reference TRBV30 and TRBJ2-7, is SQTIHQWPATLVQPVGSPLSLECTVEGTSNPNLYWYRQAAGRGLQLLFYSVGIGQISSEVPQNLSASRPQDRQFILSSKKLLLSDSGFYLCAWSVWASGPAYEQYFGPGTRLTVT.

The chain recombines TRBV12-3 or TRBV12-4 with TRBJ2-7; D unclear. The CDR3 sequence is 12 residues long. Trimming left V 6 bases short and J 4 bases short, with 10 bases between. The CDR3 protein is CASRSGWYEQYF. Written as DNA, the CDR3 is TGTGCCAGCAGATCCGGTTGGTACGAGCAGTACTTC.

This clone was recorded a few times. V usage is TRBV30 and J usage is TRBJ2-3; a weak D match, TRBD2 (6 bases). V was clipped by 0 bases and J by 4 bases, with 8 bases between them. Germline V gene sequence: CDR1 GTSNPN, CDR2 SVGIG (reference sequence). The CDR3 consists of 13 residues. The CDR3 spells CAWSVGGSDTQYF. For the CDR3, the DNA is TGTGCCTGGAGTGTCGGGGGATCAGATACGCAGTATTTT.

CDR3 nucleotide sequence: TGCGCCAGCAGCCCCTCAACTCGGGGCAGGGGACACGAGCAGTACTTC. It encodes CASSPSTRGRGHEQYF. The rearrangement links TRBV4-3 to TRBJ2-7, with a weak D call TRBD1 (6 bases). Germline V gives CDR1 LGHNA, CDR2 YSLEER. The CDR3 sequence is 16 residues long. Trimming cost V 4 bases and J 5 bases, with 21 bases left between them.

This clone appeared a few times. This rearrangement joins TRBV28 to TRBJ2-5, with D uncertain. V lost 5 bases and J 3 bases, leaving 16 bases between the germline ends. The CDR3 has 15 residues. Germline values: CDR1 MDHEN, CDR2 SYDVKM. The CDR3 bases are TGTGCCAGCAGTCCTGACATCACAATCGAAGAGACCCAGTACTTC. Its translation is CASSPDITIEETQYF.

The J gene is TRBJ2-5, the V gene TRBV11-2, with 16 bases identical to TRBD2. With 5 bases clipped from V and 5 bases from J, the junction kept 8 bases outside the gene matches. The CDR3 is 17 amino acids. The germline V gene has CDR1 SGHAT and CDR2 FQNNGV. The CDR3 coding sequence is TGTGCCAGCAGCCCCGGGACTAGCGGGGGGGCCGGGGAGACCCAGTACTTC. Translated, it gives CASSPGTSGGAGETQYF.

This clone was picked up a small number of times. This chain links TRBV19 with TRBJ2-7; a weak D match, TRBD1 (5 bases). CDR3 length equals 13 residues. Germline V gene data show CDR1 as LNHDA and CDR2 as SQIVND (reference sequence). V was clipped by 4 bases and J by 3 bases, with 10 bases between them. CDR3 nucleotide sequence: TGTGCCAGTAGTAGCAGGGAAGGCTACGAGCAGTACTTC. Protein product: CASSSREGYEQYF.

This clone occurred a few times. The gene calls are TRBV24-1 and TRBJ1-2, with 7 bases fitting TRBD1. The CDR3 spans 16 residues. From germline, CDR1 is KGHDR and CDR2 SFDVKD. V lost 8 bases, J lost 2 bases, and 13 bases stayed unmatched. CDR3 sequence: CATTKEIGTVNYGYTF. The CDR3 coding sequence is TGTGCCACCACCAAGGAAATAGGGACAGTAAACTATGGCTACACCTTC.